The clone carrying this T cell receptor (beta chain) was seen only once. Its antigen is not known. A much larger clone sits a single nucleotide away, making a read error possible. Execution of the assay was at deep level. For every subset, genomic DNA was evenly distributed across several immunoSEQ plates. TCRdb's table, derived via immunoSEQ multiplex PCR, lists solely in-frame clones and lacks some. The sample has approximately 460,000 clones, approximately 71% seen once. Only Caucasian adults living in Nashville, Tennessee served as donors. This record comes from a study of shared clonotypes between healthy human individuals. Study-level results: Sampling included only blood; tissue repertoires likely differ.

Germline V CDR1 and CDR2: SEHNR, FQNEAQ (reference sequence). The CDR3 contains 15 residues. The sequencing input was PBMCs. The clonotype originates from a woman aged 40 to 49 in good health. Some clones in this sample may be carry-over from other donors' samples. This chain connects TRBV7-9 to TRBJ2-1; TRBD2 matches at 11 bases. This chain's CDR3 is CASSRGLAGGFERFF. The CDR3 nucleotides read TGTGCCAGCAGTAGGGGTCTAGCGGGAGGATTTGAGCGGTTCTTC.